This T cell receptor (beta chain) was sequenced for a study of cytomegalovirus exposure and HLA in healthy donors. Study findings and constraints: A later analysis appeared to link common viral pathogens to several of the most significant clusters. Some V segments, TRBV6-2 and TRBV6-3 among them, were indistinguishable and were therefore excluded.

Remarks on this clone: What it binds is not known.

CDR1 is SGHDN, CDR2 FVKESK, per germline. The junction had 7 bases not matched to a gene; V was cut back by 3 bases and J by 5 bases. The CDR3 extends over 15 amino acids. PCR primers comprised 60 Vbeta and 13 Jbeta primers. Produced via immunoSEQ multiplex PCR; TCRdb's table is partial and in-frame only. The sample records approximately 46,000 clones, about 70% being singletons. This chain joins TRBV14 and TRBJ2-1; 7 bases map to TRBD1. Material: PBMCs. This TCR derives from a man aged 30 to 39 in good health and CMV-seronegative. In DNA, the CDR3 is TGTGCCAGCAGCCACCCTACCGGGACAGACAATGAGCAGTTCTTC. Translation gives CASSHPTGTDNEQFF. Based on the CDR3 plus reference TRBV14 and TRBJ2-1, the full variable domain is EAGVTQFPSHSVIEKGQTVTLRCDPISGHDNLYWYRRVMGKEIKFLLHFVKESKQDESGMPNNRFLAERTGGTYSTLKVQPAELEDSGVYFCASSHPTGTDNEQFFGPGTRLTVL.